This T cell receptor beta chain was recorded in a study of T cells after yellow fever vaccination. The germline CDR1 and CDR2 sequences are MNHEY and SVGEGT. The CDR3 runs to 13 residues. Study-level results: Within FACS-sorted repertoires, abundant clonotypes contaminating from the bulk population could be present.

Turning to this clonotype: One end of the junction varies from germline; a read error may be responsible.

Template switching by 5'RACE produced TCR cDNA, adding a universal primer site and UMIs. Each CDR3 protein is one row after TCRdb ran MiXCR on the 5' RACE reads. There are 45,000 to 60,000 distinct CDR3 sequences in the sample; around 7% occur only once, and 20% to 25% lies in the top ten. Source: CD8+ T cells not binding an NS4B(214-222) dextramer, sorted from PBMCs, taken about 41 days after the first yellow fever vaccination. The sequence was obtained from a man aged 18 to 29 who received the YFV17D yellow fever vaccine. This sequence joins TRBV6-2 or TRBV6-3 and TRBJ2-3; D gene uncertain. CDR3 sequence (DNA): TGTGCCAGCAGTAACTCTGGCACAGATACGCAGTATTTT. Its protein is CASSNSGTDTQYF.